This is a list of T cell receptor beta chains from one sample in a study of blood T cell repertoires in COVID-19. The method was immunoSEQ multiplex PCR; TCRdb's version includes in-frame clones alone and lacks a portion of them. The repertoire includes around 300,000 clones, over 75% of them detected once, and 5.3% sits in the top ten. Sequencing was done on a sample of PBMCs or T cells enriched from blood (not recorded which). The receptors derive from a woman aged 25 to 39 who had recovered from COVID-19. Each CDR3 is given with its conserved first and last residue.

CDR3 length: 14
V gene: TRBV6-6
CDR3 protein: CASVQSYSNQPQHF

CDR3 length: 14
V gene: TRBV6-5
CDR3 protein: CASSRGGGPSPLHF

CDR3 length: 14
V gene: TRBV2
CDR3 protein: CASSVGRGSTEAFF

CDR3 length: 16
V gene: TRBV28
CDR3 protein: CASSPPDSRTGNTIYF

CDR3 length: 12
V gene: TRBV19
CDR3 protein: CASSKIGGDYTF

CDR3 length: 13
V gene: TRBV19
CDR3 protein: CASSLRRGGELFF

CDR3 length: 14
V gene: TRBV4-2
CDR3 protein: CASSQDLATYEQYF

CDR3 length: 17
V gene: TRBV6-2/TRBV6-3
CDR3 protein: CASSYSFAGGPSNEQFF

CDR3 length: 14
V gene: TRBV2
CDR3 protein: CASSRGLSSYEQYF

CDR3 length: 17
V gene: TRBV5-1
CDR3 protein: CASSSKPGRAGGNTIYF

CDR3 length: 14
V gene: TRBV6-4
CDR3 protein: CASSVPGGHQPQHF

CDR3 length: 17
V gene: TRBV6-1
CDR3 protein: CASSGVAGGRNTGELFF

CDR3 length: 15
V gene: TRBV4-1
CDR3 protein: CASSQEEYRRYGYTF

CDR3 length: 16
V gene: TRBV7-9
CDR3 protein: CASSQTVRTGTYEQFF

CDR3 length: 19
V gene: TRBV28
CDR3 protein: CASSFHPQPPGWWNYGYTF

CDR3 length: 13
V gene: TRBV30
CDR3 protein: CAWSRDRGEKLFF

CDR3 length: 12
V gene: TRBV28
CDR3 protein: CASSLAPDEAFF

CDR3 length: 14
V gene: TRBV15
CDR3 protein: CATSGGAVGNTIYF

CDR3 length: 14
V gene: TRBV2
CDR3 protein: CASTSTVSNQPQHF

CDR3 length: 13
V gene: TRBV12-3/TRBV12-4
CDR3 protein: CASSLGQKYEQYF

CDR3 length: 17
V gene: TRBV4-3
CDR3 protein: CASSQEGGTSFTGELFF

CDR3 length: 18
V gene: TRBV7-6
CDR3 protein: CASSFSKIGTSGGETQYF